This T cell receptor (beta chain) derives from a study of blood T cell repertoires in COVID-19. Authors' processing steps: It was from reference gene primer amplification that nucleated cell counts were estimated. Sequenced by immunoSEQ multiplex PCR; TCRdb stores in-frame clones only, minus some. The DNA gave D and trimming, while V, J and clone size come from that table. The sample lists 150,000 or so clones; more than 75% were seen once. Clinical histories supplied by participants themselves formed the basis of cohort assignment. This clonotype was sampled from a woman aged 45-60 years who had recovered from COVID-19. Sequenced: PBMCs or T cells enriched from blood (not recorded which).

CDR3 in DNA: TGTGCCACCAGCAGACAGCCGACAGGGGGCGGTGGGGAAAAACTGTTTTTT. It yields the protein CATSRQPTGGGGEKLFF. This rearrangement joins TRBV15 to TRBJ1-4; 10 nucleotides match TRBD1. The germline gives CDR1 LNHNV, CDR2 YYDKDF (reference sequence). This CDR3 has 17 amino acids. J lost 8 bases, V lost 2 bases, and 11 bases had no gene match.